The TCR beta chain described here comes from a study of PD-1 blockade in mismatch repair-deficient tumors. TCR sequencing covered a few patients who responded to pembrolizumab. This clone is a singleton in its sample. The method was immunoSEQ multiplex PCR; TCRdb's version includes in-frame clones alone and lacks a portion of them. The sample has about 68,000 clones; about 72% are singletons. Germline CDR1 is SNHLY and CDR2 is FYNNEI. The V end was cut by 5 bases, the J end by 7 bases, with 9 bases between. CDR3 length: 12 amino acids. The clonotype originates from an adult with mismatch repair-deficient cancer. Sequenced here: peripheral blood, sampled 2 weeks after starting pembrolizumab. V and J are TRBV2 and TRBJ2-1; D remains unclear. CDR3 bases: TGTGCCAGCAGTCGGTCTGGGAATGAGCAGTTCTTC. Encoded protein: CASSRSGNEQFF.